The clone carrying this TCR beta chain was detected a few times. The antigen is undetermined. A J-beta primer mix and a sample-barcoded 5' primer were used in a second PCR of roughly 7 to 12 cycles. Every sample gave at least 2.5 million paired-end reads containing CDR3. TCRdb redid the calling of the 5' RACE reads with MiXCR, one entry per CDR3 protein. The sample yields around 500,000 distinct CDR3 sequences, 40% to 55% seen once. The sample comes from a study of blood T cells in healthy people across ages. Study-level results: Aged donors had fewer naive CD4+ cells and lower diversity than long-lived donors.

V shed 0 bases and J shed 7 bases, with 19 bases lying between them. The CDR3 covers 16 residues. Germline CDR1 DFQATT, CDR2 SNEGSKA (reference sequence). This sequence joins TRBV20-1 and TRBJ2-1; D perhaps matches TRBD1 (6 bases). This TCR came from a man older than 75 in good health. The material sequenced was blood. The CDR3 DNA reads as TGCAGTGCTAGAGACCCGGGTTCAGGGGTCCCGAATGAGCAGTTCTTC. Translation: CSARDPGSGVPNEQFF.